These 20 T cell receptor beta chains originate from one sample sequenced in a study of cytomegalovirus exposure and HLA in healthy donors. Vbeta (60) and Jbeta (13) primers were used in the PCR. Data came from immunoSEQ multiplex PCR; TCRdb stores just in-frame clones and leaves some out. Here the sample spans some 150,000 clones, around 80% being singletons. Sequenced material: PBMCs. These receptors originate from a man between 18 and 29 years old in good health and CMV-seropositive.

The genes are TRBV7-9 and TRBJ2-2; D might be TRBD2 (6 bases). V gave up 6 bases and J gave up 7 bases, with 9 bases separating them. The CDR3 contains 12 residues. Germline values: CDR1 SEHNR, CDR2 FQNEAQ (reference sequence). CDR3 DNA sequence: TGTGCCAGCAGAGGGGAGGTCGGGGAGCTGTTTTTT. This gives the protein CASRGEVGELFF.

The rearrangement joins TRBV27 to TRBJ2-5, with TRBD2 identical over 7 bases. Gene TRBJ2-7 matches the end of the DNA better, so the J call may be wrong. Germline V gene lookup returns CDR1 MNHEY and CDR2 SMNVEV (reference sequence). The CDR3 covers 15 residues. The CDR3 DNA reads TGTGCCAGCAGTCCATCGGGGGGTATCTCCTACGAGCAGTACTTC. Residues: CASSPSGGISYEQYF.

The chain combines TRBV30 with TRBJ1-5; 8 bases align to TRBD1. The germline V gene has CDR1 GTSNPN and CDR2 SVGIG (reference sequence). CDR3 length: 14 residues. The V gene end was trimmed by 6 bases and the J gene end by 1 base; junction bases not matched to a gene: 5. CDR3 sequence (DNA): TGTGCCTGTAGCAGGGGGCTGAGCAATCAGCCCCAGCATTTT. Translated: CACSRGLSNQPQHF.

This clone was detected a few times. The chain has TRBV19 and TRBJ2-7; the match to TRBD2 covers 11 bases. V dropped 5 bases and J dropped 3; count of bases not matched to a gene: 3. Germline lookup yields CDR1 LNHDA and CDR2 SQIVND (reference sequence). CDR3 length equals 14 residues. For the CDR3, the DNA is TGTGCCAGTAGTTTCACTAGCGGGGGCTACGAGCAGTACTTC. This gives the protein CASSFTSGGYEQYF.

The CDR3 reads CASRGQAGANYGYTF. The CDR3 DNA follows: TGTGCCAGCAGGGGACAGGCTGGGGCTAACTATGGCTACACCTTC. The chain joins TRBV6-1 to TRBJ1-2; 8 nucleotides align to TRBD1. CDR3 length equals 15 residues. J lost 0 bases, V lost 6 bases, and 6 bases had no gene match. Germline CDR1 is MNHNS and CDR2 is SASEGT.

The CDR3 DNA follows: TGTGCCAGCAGCGGCCAGGCCTTCTCTGGAAACACCATATATTTT. Amino acid sequence: CASSGQAFSGNTIYF. The chain uses TRBV7-9 and TRBJ1-3; D gene unclear. Trimming cost V 5 bases and J 0 bases, with 11 bases left between them. This CDR3 contains 15 residues. CDR1 and CDR2 from the germline V gene are SEHNR and FQNEAQ (reference sequence).

This clone was recorded once. The CDR3, as DNA: TGTGCCAGCAGTGAACTATCGCCTGGGGCCAACGTCCTGACTTTC. Protein product: CASSELSPGANVLTF. V and J are TRBV6-1 and TRBJ2-6; no reliable D call. Between the trimmed V and J ends, which lost 2 bases and 2 bases, there was a span of 7 bases. This CDR3 is 15 amino acids long. Germline assignment: CDR1 MNHNS and CDR2 SASEGT.

The genes are TRBV4-2 and TRBJ2-7; the match to TRBD1 covers 11 bases. Germline CDR1 is LGHNA and CDR2 is YNFKEQ. The CDR3 contains 16 residues. The V and J ends lost 4 bases and 1 base, in that order; junction bases with no gene match: 6. CDR3 residues: CASSPQGQGGSYEQYF. The CDR3 nucleotides read TGTGCCAGCAGCCCACAGGGACAGGGGGGATCCTACGAGCAGTACTTC.

The chain couples TRBV29-1 to TRBJ2-7; weak D call: TRBD1 (5 bases). Germline values: CDR1 SQVTM, CDR2 ANQGSEA. This CDR3 comprises 11 residues. Between the trimmed V and J ends, which lost 2 bases and 6 bases, there was a span of 8 bases. In DNA form, the CDR3 reads TGCAGCGTTGAACAGGGTCCCGAGCAGTACTTC. Protein sequence: CSVEQGPEQYF.

The J gene is TRBJ2-7, the V gene TRBV7-9; 9 bases align to TRBD2. The germline V gene encodes CDR1 SEHNR and CDR2 FQNEAQ (reference sequence). The V and J ends lost 2 bases and 5 bases, in that order; junction bases with no gene match: 7. The CDR3 has 15 amino acids. The CDR3 loop reads CASSLISGSLNEQYF. CDR3 coding DNA: TGTGCCAGCAGCTTAATTAGCGGGAGCTTAAACGAGCAGTACTTC. The variable domain in full, completed from reference TRBV7-9 and TRBJ2-7, reads DTGVSQNPRHKITKRGQNVTFRCDPISEHNRLYWYRQTLGQGPEFLTYFQNEAQLEKSRLLSDRFSAERPKGSFSTLEIQRTEQGDSAMYLCASSLISGSLNEQYFGPGTRLTVT.

The chain links TRBV30 to TRBJ2-7; D unclear. The V and J ends lost 1 base and 4 bases respectively, with 5 bases between them. The CDR3 has 11 residues. Germline assignment: CDR1 GTSNPN and CDR2 SVGIG (reference sequence). The CDR3 DNA follows: TGTGCCTGGAGTGCTAGGTACGAGCAGTACTTC. Encoded protein: CAWSARYEQYF.

The chain carries TRBV10-3 and TRBJ2-7; 7 bases are a match to TRBD2. The V gene's germline CDR1 is ENHRY and CDR2 SYGVKD. This CDR3 comprises 13 residues. Unmatched junction bases numbered 8, after V lost 10 bases and J lost 2 bases. CDR3 nucleotides: TGTGCCACCAAGCGGGACCTTACCTACGAGCAGTACTTC. Translated: CATKRDLTYEQYF.

V usage is TRBV19 and J usage is TRBJ2-1, with a weak D call TRBD1 (6 bases). Germline-derived CDR1 and CDR2 are LNHDA and SQIVND (reference sequence). Trimming left V 4 bases short and J 0 bases short, with 7 bases between. This CDR3 has 14 residues. The CDR3, as DNA: TGTGCCAGTAGTAGGGACACCTCCTACAATGAGCAGTTCTTC. This gives the protein CASSRDTSYNEQFF.

The chain recombines TRBV5-6 with TRBJ1-2; D remains unclear. Looked up from germline, CDR1 is SGHDT and CDR2 is YYEEEE. This CDR3 is 16 amino acids long. V lost 2 bases, J lost 0 bases, and 14 bases lay in between. In nucleotides, the CDR3 is TGTGCCAGCAGCTTATACGGAGATCCAGCTAACTATGGCTACACCTTC. The encoded protein is CASSLYGDPANYGYTF.

V gene TRBV4-1 combines with J gene TRBJ2-5; 8 nucleotides match TRBD1. Trimming cost V 0 bases and J 5 bases; bases outside gene matches: 8. The germline V gene has CDR1 MGHRA and CDR2 YSYEKL. CDR3 length: 16 amino acids. The CDR3 nucleotides are TGCGCCAGCAGCCAAGATCGCCAGGGGGCCTGGGAGACCCAGTACTTC. Translated, it gives CASSQDRQGAWETQYF.

CDR3 in amino acids: CASSLAGMAYNEQFF. CDR3 in DNA: TGTGCCAGCAGTTTAGCGGGAATGGCCTACAATGAGCAGTTCTTC. The rearrangement joins TRBV6-1 to TRBJ2-1; 8 bases fit TRBD2. Unmatched junction bases numbered 5, after V lost 5 bases and J lost 2 bases. Germline CDR1 MNHNS, CDR2 SASEGT. This CDR3 has 15 residues.

This chain uses TRBV5-4 with TRBJ1-5; 9 bases are shared with TRBD1. CDR3 length: 15 residues. Germline CDR1 SGHNT, CDR2 YYREEE (reference sequence). V lost 4 bases, J lost 3 bases, and 5 bases stayed unmatched. This CDR3 is CASSKGTGNNQPQHF. For the CDR3, the DNA is TGTGCCAGCAGCAAAGGGACAGGGAACAATCAGCCCCAGCATTTT.

This chain uses TRBV7-2 with TRBJ2-7; TRBD1 agrees at 12 bases. The germline V gene encodes CDR1 SGHTA and CDR2 FQGNSA. The CDR3 loop spans 15 amino acids. V dropped 4 bases and J dropped 7; count of bases not matched to a gene: 8. The CDR3 DNA sequence: TGTGCCAGCAGCTCTCGTGGGACAGGGGGCGGTGAGCAGTACTTC. Its protein product is CASSSRGTGGGEQYF.

This clone was observed once. V gene TRBV28 combines with J gene TRBJ2-2; D gene unclear. The V gene's germline CDR1 is MDHEN and CDR2 SYDVKM. The CDR3 has 13 residues. Trimming cost V 2 bases and J 3 bases, with 4 bases left between them. The CDR3 reads CASSLRDTGELFF. The CDR3 nucleotides are TGTGCCAGCAGTTTACGTGACACCGGGGAGCTGTTTTTT.

The chain has TRBV5-1 and TRBJ1-1; no clear D gene. The V end was cut by 0 bases, the J end by 5 bases, with 5 bases between. From germline, CDR1 is SGHRS and CDR2 YFSETQ. CDR3 length: 12 amino acids. CDR3 in DNA: TGCGCCAGCAGCTTGGGTACAACTGAAGCTTTCTTT. Translated, it gives CASSLGTTEAFF.